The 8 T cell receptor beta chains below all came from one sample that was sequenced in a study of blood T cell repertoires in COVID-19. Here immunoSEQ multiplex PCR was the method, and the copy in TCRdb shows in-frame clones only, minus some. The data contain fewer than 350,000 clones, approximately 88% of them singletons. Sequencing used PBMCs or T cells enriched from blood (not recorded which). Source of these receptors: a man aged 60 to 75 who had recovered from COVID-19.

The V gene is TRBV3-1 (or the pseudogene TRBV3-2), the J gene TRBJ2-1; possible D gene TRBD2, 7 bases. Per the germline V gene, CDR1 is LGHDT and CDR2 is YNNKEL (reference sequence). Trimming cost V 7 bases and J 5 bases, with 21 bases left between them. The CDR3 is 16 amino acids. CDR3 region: CASTIRGTSAHNEQFF. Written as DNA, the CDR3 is TGTGCCAGCACCATCAGGGGTACTAGCGCCCACAATGAGCAGTTCTTC.

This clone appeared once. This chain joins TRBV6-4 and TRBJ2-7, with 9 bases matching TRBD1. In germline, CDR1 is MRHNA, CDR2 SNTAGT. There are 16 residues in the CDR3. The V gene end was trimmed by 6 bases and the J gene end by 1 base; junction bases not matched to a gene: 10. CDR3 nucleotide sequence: TGTGCCAGCAGGCAGAACAGGGGGCGAATATCCTACGAGCAGTACTTC. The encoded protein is CASRQNRGRISYEQYF.

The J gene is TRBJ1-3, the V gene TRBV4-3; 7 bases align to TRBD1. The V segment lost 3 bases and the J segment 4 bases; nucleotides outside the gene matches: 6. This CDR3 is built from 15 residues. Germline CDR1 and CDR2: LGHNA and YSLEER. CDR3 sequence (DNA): TGCGCCAGCAGCCACACGACAGGGATAGGAAACACCATATATTTT. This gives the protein CASSHTTGIGNTIYF.

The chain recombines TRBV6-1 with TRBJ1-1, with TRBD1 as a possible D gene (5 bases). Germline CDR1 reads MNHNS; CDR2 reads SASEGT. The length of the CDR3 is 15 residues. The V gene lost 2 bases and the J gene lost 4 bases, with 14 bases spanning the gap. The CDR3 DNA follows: TGTGCCAGCAGTGAAATTGAACGGGGGGGCACTGAAGCTTTCTTT. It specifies CASSEIERGGTEAFF.

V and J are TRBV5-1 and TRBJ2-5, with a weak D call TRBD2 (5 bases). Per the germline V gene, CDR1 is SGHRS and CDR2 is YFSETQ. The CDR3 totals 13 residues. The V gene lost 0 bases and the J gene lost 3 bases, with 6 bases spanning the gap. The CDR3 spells CASSLVGEETQYF. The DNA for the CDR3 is TGCGCCAGCAGCTTGGTGGGAGAAGAGACCCAGTACTTC. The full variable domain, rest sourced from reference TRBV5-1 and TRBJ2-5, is KAGVTQTPRYLIKTRGQQVTLSCSPISGHRSVSWYQQTPGQGLQFLFEYFSETQRNKGNFPGRFSGRQFSNSRSEMNVSTLELGDSALYLCASSLVGEETQYFGPGTRLLVL.

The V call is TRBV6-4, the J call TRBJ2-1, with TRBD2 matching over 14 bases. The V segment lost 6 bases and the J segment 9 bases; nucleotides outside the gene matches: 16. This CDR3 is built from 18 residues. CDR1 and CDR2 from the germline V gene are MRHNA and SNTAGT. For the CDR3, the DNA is TGTGCCAGCAGAACCTCCCCGGGGACTAGCGGGAGATTGGGTGAGCAGTTCTTC. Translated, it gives CASRTSPGTSGRLGEQFF.

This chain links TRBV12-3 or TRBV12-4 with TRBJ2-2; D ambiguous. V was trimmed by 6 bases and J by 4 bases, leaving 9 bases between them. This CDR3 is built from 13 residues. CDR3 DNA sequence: TGTGCCAGCAGGAAAGACTCCACCGGGGAGCTGTTTTTT. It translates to CASRKDSTGELFF.

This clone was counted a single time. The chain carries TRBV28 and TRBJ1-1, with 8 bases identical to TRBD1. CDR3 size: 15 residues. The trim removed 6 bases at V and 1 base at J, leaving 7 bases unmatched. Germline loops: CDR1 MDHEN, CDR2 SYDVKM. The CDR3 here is CASRPRTGRNTEAFF. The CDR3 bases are TGTGCCAGCAGACCTCGGACAGGGAGGAACACTGAAGCTTTCTTT.